One sample yielded the 26 T cell receptor beta chains listed below, sequenced in a study of human T cells and chemical hapten exposure. The sample's time point: pre-sensitization, week 0. Indicated treatment: therapeutic diphenylcyclopropenone sensitization with weekly scalp DPC. TCRdb recomputed calls from the RACE reads with MiXCR, one row per CDR3 protein. Among some 70,000 distinct CDR3 sequences listed, approximately 11% were seen once. The material was whole blood, obtained in connection with sensitization to the hapten diphenylcyclopropenone (DPC). All receptors come from a woman between 50 and 59 years old with alopecia areata. Some clones in this sample may be carry-over from other donors' samples.

This clonotype was picked up many times. The chain's CDR3 is CATSRDLQQETQYF. As DNA, the CDR3 is TGTGCCACCAGCAGAGATTTACAGCAAGAGACCCAGTACTTC. The V and J genes are TRBV15 and TRBJ2-5, with D unclear. The CDR3 is made up of 14 amino acids. With 0 bases removed from V and 2 bases from J, the gap between germline ends came to 7 bases. Germline CDR1 is LNHNV and CDR2 is YYDKDF (reference sequence).

This clonotype occurred many times. The chain carries TRBV19 and TRBJ2-3; D possibly uses TRBD1 or TRBD2 (5 bases each). V lost 5 bases and J lost 4, with 13 bases in between. Germline lookup yields CDR1 LNHDA and CDR2 SQIVND (reference sequence). The CDR3 runs 14 residues. For the CDR3, the DNA is TGTGCCAGTAGTCCTATGGGGGTTGCAGATACGCAGTATTTT. Encoded protein: CASSPMGVADTQYF.

This clonotype was detected ten times or more. The chain is built from TRBV20-1 and TRBJ2-1; unclear D gene. The CDR3 contains 13 residues. The V gene lost 2 bases and the J gene lost 7 bases, with 12 bases spanning the gap. CDR1 and CDR2 from the germline V gene are DFQATT and SNEGSKA (reference sequence). Here the CDR3 DNA reads TGCAGTGCTAGAAGGTCTCCGTCGAATGAGCAGTTCTTC. Protein product: CSARRSPSNEQFF.

This clonotype occurred many times. The V call is TRBV7-8, the J call TRBJ1-3; no clear D gene. The length of the CDR3 is 17 residues. V shed 8 bases and J shed 0 bases, with 20 bases lying between them. The germline CDR1 and CDR2 sequences are SGHVS and FQNEAQ. The CDR3 DNA reads as TGTGCCAGCGCATTCCGGCACCGGGATCTCTCTGGAAACACCATATATTTT. The encoded protein is CASAFRHRDLSGNTIYF. Full variable domain (rest looked up from reference TRBV7-8 and TRBJ1-3): GAGVSQSPRYKVAKRGQDVALRCDPISGHVSLFWYQQALGQGPEFLTYFQNEAQLDKSGLPSDRFFAERPEGSVSTLKIQRTQQEDSAVYLCASAFRHRDLSGNTIYFGEGSWLTVV.

This clonotype was observed a few times. This chain connects TRBV7-9 to TRBJ1-1, with unresolved D. The V end was cut by 4 bases, the J end by 11 bases, with 11 bases between. The V gene's germline CDR1 is SEHNR and CDR2 FQNEAQ (reference sequence). The CDR3 has 11 residues. The CDR3 loop reads CASSSAQQAFF. DNA for the CDR3: TGTGCCAGCAGCTCCGCTCAGCAGGCTTTCTTT. Variable domain in full (rest from reference TRBV7-9 and TRBJ1-1): DTGVSQNPRHKITKRGQNVTFRCDPISEHNRLYWYRQTLGQGPEFLTYFQNEAQLEKSRLLSDRFSAERPKGSFSTLEIQRTEQGDSAMYLCASSSAQQAFFGQGTRLTVV.

This clonotype was detected only a few times. Given the absence of the conserved phenylalanine or tryptophan at the CDR3 end, a read error is likely. This chain links TRBV6-5 with TRBJ2-3; D is unresolved. This CDR3 is 17 amino acids long. V was clipped by 0 bases and J by 2 bases, with 15 bases between them. Looked up from germline, CDR1 is MNHEY and CDR2 is SVGAGI. CDR3 loop: CASSYSKQEGSTDTQYL. The CDR3 bases are TGTGCCAGCAGTTACTCGAAACAAGAAGGGTCCACAGATACGCAGTATCTT.

This clonotype has a count of ten or more. The V call is TRBV11-1, the J call TRBJ2-3; D is perhaps TRBD1 (5 bases). Trimming took off 3 bases at V and 4 bases at J, with 8 bases between the two ends. The germline gives CDR1 SGHAT, CDR2 FQDESV (reference sequence). CDR3 length: 13 amino acids. CDR3 region: CASSLQGSDTQYF. Here the CDR3 DNA reads TGTGCCAGCAGCTTGCAGGGCTCAGATACGCAGTATTTT.

The CDR3 bases are TGCGCCAGCAGCTTGTTAACAGGCCAAGAGACCCAGTACTTC. This codes for CASSLLTGQETQYF. This chain connects TRBV5-1 to TRBJ2-5; D possibly corresponds to TRBD1 (5 bases). Between the trimmed V and J ends, which lost 1 base and 1 base, there was a span of 8 bases. CDR3 length equals 14 residues. CDR1 SGHRS and CDR2 YFSETQ come from the germline V gene.

The J gene is TRBJ1-1, the V gene TRBV18, with 7 bases lining up with TRBD1. The germline V gene has CDR1 KGHSH and CDR2 LQKENI. V shed 4 bases and J 7 bases; nucleotides not matched to a gene: 9. The CDR3 is made up of 14 amino acids. The CDR3 DNA reads as TGTGCCAGCTCACAAGGGGCAAGGGACAGTGAAGCTTTCTTT. This translates into CASSQGARDSEAFF.

As to this clonotype: Possible read error: a much larger clone is one base away. The gene calls are TRBV7-3 and TRBJ2-2; D is ambiguous. CDR1 SGHTA and CDR2 FQGTGA come from the germline V gene. The CDR3 consists of 16 residues. V was clipped by 5 bases and J by 5 bases, with 18 bases between them. The CDR3 nucleotides are TGTGCCAGCAGCCCAACGTCGGTGGTCCAAACCGGGGAGCTGTTTTTT. It specifies CASSPTSVVQTGELFF.

This clonotype was counted only a few times. The chain carries TRBV19 and TRBJ2-1; 11 nucleotides line up with TRBD2. V shed 5 bases and J 4 bases; nucleotides not matched to a gene: 7. The germline V gene encodes CDR1 LNHDA and CDR2 SQIVND (reference sequence). CDR3 length: 16 amino acids. The CDR3 reads CASSRTTSGVYNEQFF. The CDR3, as DNA: TGTGCCAGTAGTCGAACGACTAGCGGGGTTTACAATGAGCAGTTCTTC.

This clonotype has just a few counts. The chain is built from TRBV4-1 and TRBJ1-1; no firm D call. The CDR3 contains 17 residues. Trimming took off 0 bases at V and 1 base at J, with 15 bases between the two ends. Germline V gene lookup returns CDR1 MGHRA and CDR2 YSYEKL. As DNA, the CDR3 is TGCGCCAGCAGCCAAGAATTAGGGAGGGTCGGGAACACTGAAGCTTTCTTT. Translating gives CASSQELGRVGNTEAFF.

This clonotype was observed many times. The gene calls are TRBV25-1 and TRBJ2-6; D gene ambiguous. Germline V gives CDR1 MGHDK, CDR2 SYGVNS. V gave up 6 bases and J gave up 2 bases, with 11 bases separating them. CDR3 length equals 15 residues. CDR3 nucleotide sequence: TGTGCCAGCAGCTCCCCTGGGACTGGGGCCAACGTCCTGACTTTC. Translated: CASSSPGTGANVLTF. Based on the CDR3 plus reference TRBV25-1 and TRBJ2-6, the full variable domain is EADIYQTPRYLVIGTGKKITLECSQTMGHDKMYWYQQDPGMELHLIHYSYGVNSTEKGDLSSESTVSRIRTEHFPLTLESARPSHTSQYLCASSSPGTGANVLTFGAGSRLTVL.

The chain uses TRBV7-2 and TRBJ2-3, with no clear D. V lost 8 bases to trimming and J lost 3 bases, with 9 bases between them. Germline V gives CDR1 SGHTA, CDR2 FQGNSA. The CDR3 covers 12 residues. The DNA for the CDR3 is TGTGCCAGCGGTTTGGTGACAGATACGCAGTATTTT. Protein: CASGLVTDTQYF.

This sequence joins TRBV20-1 and TRBJ1-5, with a tentative D call TRBD1 (5 bases). CDR1 DFQATT and CDR2 SNEGSKA come from the germline V gene (reference sequence). The length of the CDR3 is 14 residues. Trimming took off 3 bases at V and 3 bases at J, with 12 bases between the two ends. CDR3 in DNA: TGCAGTGCTAGTGCGGGGACCGCCAATCAGCCCCAGCATTTT. Protein sequence: CSASAGTANQPQHF.

A note on this clonotype: This clone may be a read error of a much larger clone one base away. This chain uses TRBV29-1 with TRBJ2-6; D remains unclear. V dropped 2 bases and J dropped 1 base, with 6 bases sitting between them. CDR1 is SQVTM and CDR2 is ANQGSEA in the germline V gene. The CDR3 has 14 amino acids. The chain's CDR3 is CSVERDSGANVLTF. The CDR3 DNA is TGCAGCGTTGAAAGGGATTCTGGGGCCAACGTCCTGACTTTC.

This clonotype was detected only a few times. J is TRBJ2-3 and V is TRBV12-3 or TRBV12-4; 10 bases agree with TRBD2. The CDR3 sequence is 17 residues long. J was trimmed by 2 bases and V by 5 bases; bases with no gene match: 10. As DNA, the CDR3 is TGTGCCAGCAGTCTTAAGCGGGGGGGCCGGTACACAGATACGCAGTATTTT. It encodes CASSLKRGGRYTDTQYF.

This clonotype was detected only a few times. The J gene is TRBJ2-3, the V gene TRBV4-3; the match to TRBD2 covers 8 bases. This CDR3 contains 17 residues. The junction had 9 bases not matched to a gene; V was cut back by 3 bases and J by 1 base. Germline lookup yields CDR1 LGHNA and CDR2 YSLEER. CDR3 region: CASSQGGAGAGTDTQYF. CDR3 nucleotides: TGCGCCAGCAGCCAGGGGGGAGCGGGGGCCGGCACAGATACGCAGTATTTT.

The table lists this clonotype with many counts. This CDR3 reads CASSYDGRGKLFF. DNA for the CDR3: TGTGCCAGCAGTTACGACGGGAGAGGGAAACTGTTTTTT. The gene calls are TRBV6-5 and TRBJ1-4; D call uncertain. Trimming took 2 bases from V and 11 from J, leaving 12 bases between them. The CDR3 consists of 13 residues. Germline lookup yields CDR1 MNHEY and CDR2 SVGAGI.

CDR3 DNA: TGTGCCAGCAGCCGGGTATATCGGGCAGATACGCAGTATTTT. The encoded protein is CASSRVYRADTQYF. The chain employs TRBV27 and TRBJ2-3; no clear D gene. The V gene lost 6 bases and the J gene lost 4 bases, with 14 bases spanning the gap. Germline CDR1 and CDR2: MNHEY and SMNVEV (reference sequence). This CDR3 is 14 amino acids long.

The rearrangement uses TRBV10-3 and TRBJ1-1; the match to TRBD1 covers 8 bases. Germline V lookup: CDR1 ENHRY, CDR2 SYGVKD. V dropped 3 bases and J dropped 1; count of bases not matched to a gene: 4. This CDR3 contains 15 residues. CDR3 region: CAISDEGQANTEAFF. CDR3 nucleotide sequence: TGTGCCATCAGTGATGAGGGACAGGCGAACACTGAAGCTTTCTTT.

This sequence joins TRBV28 and TRBJ2-2; D gene ambiguous. The V end was cut by 6 bases, the J end by 1 base, with 12 bases between. There are 15 residues in the CDR3. Germline V lookup: CDR1 MDHEN, CDR2 SYDVKM. This CDR3 is CASRAPPLNTGELFF. The DNA for the CDR3 is TGTGCCAGCAGGGCCCCCCCGTTGAACACCGGGGAGCTGTTTTTT.

This clonotype appeared many times. V usage is TRBV9 and J usage is TRBJ2-1; D may be TRBD1 or TRBD2 (6 bases each). CDR1 is SGDLS and CDR2 is YYNGEE in the germline V gene. The V and J ends lost 4 bases and 5 bases respectively, with 16 bases between them. The CDR3 runs to 15 residues. The DNA of the CDR3 is TGTGCCAGCAGCTCGTCGGGGGCTCCCCACAATGAGCAGTTCTTC. The encoded protein is CASSSSGAPHNEQFF. Combining the CDR3 with reference TRBV9 and TRBJ2-1 gives the whole variable domain DSGVTQTPKHLITATGQRVTLRCSPRSGDLSVYWYQQSLDQGLQFLIQYYNGEERAKGNILERFSAQQFPDLHSELNLSSLELGDSALYFCASSSSGAPHNEQFFGPGTRLTVL.

This clonotype was found a few times. The DNA for the CDR3 is TGTGCCAGCAGCCAATACTTCAATGAGCAGTTCTTC. It translates to CASSQYFNEQFF. The chain recombines TRBV3-1 with TRBJ2-1; no firm D call. This CDR3 spans 12 amino acids. Germline V gene sequence: CDR1 LGHDT, CDR2 YNNKEL (reference sequence). V lost 2 bases to trimming and J lost 6 bases, with 5 bases between them.

V and J are TRBV6-1 and TRBJ2-7; D is unclear. The V end lost 0 bases, the J end lost 3 bases, and 6 bases lay between the germline ends. The CDR3 length is 13 residues. Germline CDR1 MNHNS, CDR2 SASEGT. The CDR3 region is CASSEASHYEQYF. The CDR3 bases are TGTGCCAGCAGTGAAGCGTCCCACTACGAGCAGTACTTC.

This clonotype was picked up many times. V usage is TRBV5-1 and J usage is TRBJ1-3; D perhaps matches TRBD1 (6 bases). The CDR3 contains 14 residues. Germline V CDR1 and CDR2: SGHRS, YFSETQ. Trimming removed 4 bases at V and 4 bases at J, with 12 bases between. The CDR3 DNA is TGCGCCAGCAGCACAGGGACTCCCGGAAACACCATATATTTT. The encoded protein is CASSTGTPGNTIYF.